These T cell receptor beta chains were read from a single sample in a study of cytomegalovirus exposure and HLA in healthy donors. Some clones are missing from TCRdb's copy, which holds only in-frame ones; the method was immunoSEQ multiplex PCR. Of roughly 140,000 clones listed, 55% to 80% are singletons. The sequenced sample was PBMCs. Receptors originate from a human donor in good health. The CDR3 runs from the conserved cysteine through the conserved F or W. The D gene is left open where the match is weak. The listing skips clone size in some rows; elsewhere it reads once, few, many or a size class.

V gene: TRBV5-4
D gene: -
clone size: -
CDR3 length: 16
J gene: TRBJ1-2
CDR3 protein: CASSLGGPPTDYGYTF
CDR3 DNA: TGTGCCAGCAGCTTGGGAGGGCCCCCGACGGATTATGGCTACACCTTC

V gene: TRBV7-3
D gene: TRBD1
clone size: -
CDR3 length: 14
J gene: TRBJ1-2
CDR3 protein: CASSFPDRNYGYTF
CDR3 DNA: TGTGCCAGCAGCTTCCCGGACAGGAACTATGGCTACACCTTC

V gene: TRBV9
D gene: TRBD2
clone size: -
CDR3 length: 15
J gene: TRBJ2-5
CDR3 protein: CASSPGLAGVETQYF
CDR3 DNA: TGTGCCAGCAGCCCCGGACTAGCGGGAGTAGAGACCCAGTACTTC

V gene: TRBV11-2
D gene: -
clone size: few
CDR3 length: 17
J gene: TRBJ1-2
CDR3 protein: CASRGTGPTGNNYGYTF
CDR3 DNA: TGTGCCAGCAGAGGGACGGGGCCGACAGGAAATAACTATGGCTACACCTTC

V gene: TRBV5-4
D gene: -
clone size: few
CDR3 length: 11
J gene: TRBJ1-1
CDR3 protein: CASSLGGEAFF
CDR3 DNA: TGTGCCAGCAGCTTGGGGGGCGAAGCTTTCTTT

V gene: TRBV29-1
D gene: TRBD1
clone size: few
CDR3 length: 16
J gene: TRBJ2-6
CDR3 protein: CSVPGQTSSGANVLTF
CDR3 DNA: TGCAGCGTGCCGGGACAGACTTCCTCTGGGGCCAACGTCCTGACTTTC

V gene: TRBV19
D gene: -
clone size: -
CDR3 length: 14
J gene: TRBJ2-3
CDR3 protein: CASRGAGLGDTQYF
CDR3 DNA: TGTGCCAGTAGGGGGGCCGGGCTTGGAGATACGCAGTATTTT

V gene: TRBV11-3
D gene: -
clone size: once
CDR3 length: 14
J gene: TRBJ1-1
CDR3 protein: CASSVVMSSTEAFF
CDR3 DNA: TGTGCCAGCAGCGTTGTAATGAGTTCGACTGAAGCTTTCTTT

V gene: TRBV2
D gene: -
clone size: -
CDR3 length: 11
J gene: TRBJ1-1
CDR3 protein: CASKEADGAFF
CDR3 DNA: TGTGCCAGCAAGGAGGCTGACGGAGCTTTCTTT

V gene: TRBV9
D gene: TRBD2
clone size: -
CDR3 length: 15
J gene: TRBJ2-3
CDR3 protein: CASSLTSGVTDTQYF
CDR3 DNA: TGTGCCAGCAGTTTGACTAGCGGGGTCACAGATACGCAGTATTTT

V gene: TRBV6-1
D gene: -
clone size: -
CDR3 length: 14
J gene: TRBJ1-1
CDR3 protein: CASSGYGKNTEAFF
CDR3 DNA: TGTGCCAGCAGTGGTTACGGTAAGAACACTGAAGCTTTCTTT